This passage covers 11 T cell receptor beta chains from one sample sequenced in a study of T cells of healthy individuals (dated by TCRdb to the late 2010s). Library prep was done by 5' RACE. TCRdb lists the instrument as Illumina MiSeq. TCRdb reran the public reads through fastp at Q25 and MiXCR, keeping productive beta chains. Identical CDR3 protein sequences are pooled into one entry, listed with their most common genes and DNA. The sample data list 45,000 to 60,000 distinct CDR3 sequences, and roughly 14% of these were observed just once. The ten largest clones capture about 16% of the sample. These receptors all come from a human donor in good health.

This clonotype occurred many times. V usage is TRBV10-3 and J usage is TRBJ2-1; 8 nucleotides align to TRBD1. Germline V CDR1 and CDR2: ENHRY, SYGVKD. V lost 7 bases and J lost 5; bases outside the gene matches: 10. The CDR3 extends over 15 amino acids. DNA for the CDR3: TGTGCCATCACAGTTAACAGGGGGGTGGACAATGAGCAGTTCTTC. Translation gives CAITVNRGVDNEQFF.

This clonotype turned up a few times. The chain has TRBV20-1 and TRBJ2-1, with D perhaps assigned TRBD1 or TRBD2 (5 bases each). The germline V and J ends were trimmed by 3 bases and 1 base, with 13 bases remaining between them. The CDR3 has 15 residues. The germline gives CDR1 DFQATT, CDR2 SNEGSKA (reference sequence). In DNA form, the CDR3 reads TGCAGTGCTAGGGGAGAGGGGATATCCTACAATGAGCAGTTCTTC. It codes for CSARGEGISYNEQFF.

This chain connects TRBV11-1 to TRBJ1-1; D possibly corresponds to TRBD1 (6 bases). The CDR3 covers 13 residues. Germline-derived CDR1 and CDR2 are SGHAT and FQDESV (reference sequence). Trimming took 3 bases from V and 5 from J, leaving 10 bases between them. The CDR3 is CASSLQGTTEAFF. In DNA form, the CDR3 reads TGTGCCAGCAGCTTGCAGGGGACAACTGAAGCTTTCTTT.

This clonotype was found a few times. This chain joins TRBV7-3 and TRBJ2-3; 12 bases are a match to TRBD2. Germline lookup yields CDR1 SGHTA and CDR2 FQGTGA. The V gene end was trimmed by 5 bases and the J gene end by 2 bases; junction bases not matched to a gene: 5. CDR3 length: 16 amino acids. The CDR3 loop is CASSATSGGTTDTQYF. CDR3 DNA: TGTGCCAGCAGCGCCACTAGCGGGGGGACCACAGATACGCAGTATTTT.

This clonotype was counted at least ten times. V gene TRBV6-6 combines with J gene TRBJ1-5; TRBD1 agrees at 9 bases. Germline lookup yields CDR1 MNHNY and CDR2 SVGAGI (reference sequence). The CDR3 runs to 14 residues. Losses at the gene ends were 7 bases for V and 7 bases for J; bases not matched to a gene: 8. Here the CDR3 reads CASTQQGAKQPQHF. In DNA, the CDR3 is TGTGCCAGCACCCAACAGGGGGCAAAACAGCCCCAGCATTTT.

This clonotype was observed at least ten times. The chain carries TRBV20-1 and TRBJ2-1, with 14 positions matching TRBD2. J was trimmed by 0 bases and V by 6 bases; bases with no gene match: 7. The germline V gene has CDR1 DFQATT and CDR2 SNEGSKA (reference sequence). CDR3 length equals 17 residues. In DNA form, the CDR3 reads TGCAGTGCAATGGGACTAGCGGGAGTGGCCTCCTACAATGAGCAGTTCTTC. It specifies CSAMGLAGVASYNEQFF.

This clonotype was observed a single time. This chain links TRBV2 with TRBJ2-3; D possibly corresponds to TRBD1 (6 bases). Germline CDR1 SNHLY, CDR2 FYNNEI. The CDR3 runs 18 residues. Trimming removed 4 bases from V and 1 base from J, with 21 bases in between. CDR3 in amino acids: CASSVGQRILLRTDTQYF. In DNA, the CDR3 is TGTGCCAGCAGTGTCGGACAGCGGATTCTTCTCCGCACAGATACGCAGTATTTT. The variable domain in full, completed from reference TRBV2 and TRBJ2-3, reads EPEVTQTPSHQVTQMGQEVILRCVPISNHLYFYWYRQILGQKVEFLVSFYNNEISEKSEIFDDQFSVERPDGSNFTLKIRSTKLEDSAMYFCASSVGQRILLRTDTQYFGPGTRLTVL.

A word on this clonotype: At one of its ends the junction is not consistent with the germline gene, which may arise from a read error. The chain joins TRBV7-2 to TRBJ2-3; maybe TRBD2 (6 bases). Germline assignment: CDR1 SGHTA and CDR2 FQGNSA. This CDR3 is built from 14 residues. For the CDR3, the DNA is TGTGCCAGCAGCTTAATAGCGGCCACACATACGCAGTATTTT. It codes for CASSLIAATHTQYF.

V is TRBV20-1 and J is TRBJ2-5; D is perhaps TRBD1 (6 bases). Germline lookup yields CDR1 DFQATT and CDR2 SNEGSKA (reference sequence). This CDR3 has 14 residues. The CDR3 loop reads CSWAKGDTQETQYF. For the CDR3, the DNA is TGCAGCTGGGCCAAGGGGGACACCCAAGAGACCCAGTACTTC.

This chain uses TRBV19 with TRBJ2-2; no firm D call. The CDR3 sequence is 24 residues long. The germline V gene encodes CDR1 LNHDA and CDR2 SQIVND (reference sequence). V gave up 3 bases and J gave up 0 bases, with 35 bases separating them. The CDR3 sequence is CASSIHQQSGGSTSRKANTGELFF. The DNA for the CDR3 is TGTGCCAGTAGTATCCACCAGCAATCAGGTGGGTCGACTTCTAGGAAGGCGAACACCGGGGAGCTGTTTTTT.

In its sample, this clonotype was seen many times. The rearrangement links TRBV6-1 to TRBJ1-5, with 9 bases fitting TRBD1. In germline, CDR1 is MNHNS, CDR2 SASEGT. V shed 6 bases and J 0 bases; nucleotides not matched to a gene: 6. The CDR3 length is 16 residues. CDR3 DNA: TGTGCCAGCAGGCGGGACAGGGCGTATAGCAATCAGCCCCAGCATTTT. Protein product: CASRRDRAYSNQPQHF.